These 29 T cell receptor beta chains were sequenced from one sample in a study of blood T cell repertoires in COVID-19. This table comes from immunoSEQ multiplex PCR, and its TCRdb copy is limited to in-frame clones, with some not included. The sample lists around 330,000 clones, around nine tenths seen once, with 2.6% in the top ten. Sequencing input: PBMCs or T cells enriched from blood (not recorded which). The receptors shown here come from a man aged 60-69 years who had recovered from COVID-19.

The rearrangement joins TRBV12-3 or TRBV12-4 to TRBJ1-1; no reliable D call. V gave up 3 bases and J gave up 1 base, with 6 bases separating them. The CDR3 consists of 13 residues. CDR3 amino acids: CASSLMRNTEAFF. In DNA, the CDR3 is TGTGCCAGCAGTTTGATGAGGAACACTGAAGCTTTCTTT.

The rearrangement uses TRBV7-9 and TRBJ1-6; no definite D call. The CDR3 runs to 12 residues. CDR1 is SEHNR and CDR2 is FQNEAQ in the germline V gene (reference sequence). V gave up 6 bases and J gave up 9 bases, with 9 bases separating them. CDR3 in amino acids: CASRHTSSPLHF. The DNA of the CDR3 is TGTGCCAGCAGGCATACGAGTTCACCCCTCCACTTT.

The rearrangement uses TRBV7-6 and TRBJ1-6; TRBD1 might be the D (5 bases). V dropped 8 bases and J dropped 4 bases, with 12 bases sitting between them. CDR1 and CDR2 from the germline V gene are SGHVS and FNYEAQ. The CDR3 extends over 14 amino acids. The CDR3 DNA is TGTGCCAGCTCAAAGCAGGGTTATAATTCACCCCTCCACTTT. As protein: CASSKQGYNSPLHF.

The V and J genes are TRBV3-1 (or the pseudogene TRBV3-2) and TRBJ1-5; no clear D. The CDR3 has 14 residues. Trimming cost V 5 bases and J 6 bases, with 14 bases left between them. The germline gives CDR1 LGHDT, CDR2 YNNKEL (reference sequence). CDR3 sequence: CASSSTPRVQPQHF. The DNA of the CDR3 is TGTGCCAGCAGCTCGACCCCCCGGGTTCAGCCCCAGCATTTT.

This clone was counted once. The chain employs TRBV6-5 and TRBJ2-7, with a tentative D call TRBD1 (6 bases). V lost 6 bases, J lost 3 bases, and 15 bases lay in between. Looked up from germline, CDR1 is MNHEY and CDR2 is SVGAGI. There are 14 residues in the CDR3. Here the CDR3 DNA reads TGTGCCAGCAGCCGACAGGAAACGATCTACGAGCAGTACTTC. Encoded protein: CASSRQETIYEQYF.

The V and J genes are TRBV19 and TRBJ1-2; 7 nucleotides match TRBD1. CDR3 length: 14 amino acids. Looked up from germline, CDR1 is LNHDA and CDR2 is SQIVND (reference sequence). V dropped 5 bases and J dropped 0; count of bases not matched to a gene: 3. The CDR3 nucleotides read TGTGCCAGTAGTTCCAGGGGGGCTAACTATGGCTACACCTTC. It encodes CASSSRGANYGYTF.

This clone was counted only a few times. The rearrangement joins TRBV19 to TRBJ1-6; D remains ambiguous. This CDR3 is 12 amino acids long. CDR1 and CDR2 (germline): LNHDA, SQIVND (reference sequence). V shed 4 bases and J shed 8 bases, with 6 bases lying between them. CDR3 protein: CASSTGYSPLHF. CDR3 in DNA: TGTGCCAGTAGTACAGGTTATTCACCCCTCCACTTT.

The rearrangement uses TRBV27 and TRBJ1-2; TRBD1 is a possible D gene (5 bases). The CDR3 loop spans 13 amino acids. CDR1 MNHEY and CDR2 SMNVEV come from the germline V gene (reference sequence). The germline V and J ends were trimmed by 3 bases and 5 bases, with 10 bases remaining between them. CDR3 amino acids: CASSFGQGYGYTF. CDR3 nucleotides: TGTGCCAGCAGTTTCGGCCAGGGATATGGCTACACCTTC.

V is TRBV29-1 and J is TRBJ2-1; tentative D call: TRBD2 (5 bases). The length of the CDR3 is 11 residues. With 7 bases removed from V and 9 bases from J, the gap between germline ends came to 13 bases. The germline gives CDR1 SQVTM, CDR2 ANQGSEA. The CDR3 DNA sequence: TGCAGCGCACGTGAGGAGGCTGAGCAGTTCTTC. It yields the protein CSAREEAEQFF.

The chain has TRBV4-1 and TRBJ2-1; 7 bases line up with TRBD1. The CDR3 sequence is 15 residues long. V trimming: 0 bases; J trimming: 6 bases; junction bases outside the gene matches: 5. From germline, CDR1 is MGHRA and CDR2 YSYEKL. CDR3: CASSQDVGQRNEQFF. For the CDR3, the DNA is TGCGCCAGCAGCCAAGATGTGGGACAGCGCAATGAGCAGTTCTTC.

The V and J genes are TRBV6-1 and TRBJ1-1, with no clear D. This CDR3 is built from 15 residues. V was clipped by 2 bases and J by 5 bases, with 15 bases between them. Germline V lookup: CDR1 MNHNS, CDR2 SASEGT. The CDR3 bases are TGTGCCAGCAGTGAACGTTGGCCGAGAGGAACTGAAGCTTTCTTT. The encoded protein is CASSERWPRGTEAFF.

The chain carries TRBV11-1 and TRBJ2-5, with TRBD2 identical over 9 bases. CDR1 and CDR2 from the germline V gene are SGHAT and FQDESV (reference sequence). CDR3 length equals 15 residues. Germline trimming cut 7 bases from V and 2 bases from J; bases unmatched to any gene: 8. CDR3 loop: CASTFAGGIQETQYF. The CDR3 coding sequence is TGTGCCAGCACCTTCGCGGGAGGGATACAAGAGACCCAGTACTTC. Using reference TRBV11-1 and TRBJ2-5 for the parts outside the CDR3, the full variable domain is EAEVAQSPRYKITEKSQAVAFWCDPISGHATLYWYRQILGQGPELLVQFQDESVVDDSQLPKDRFSAERLKGVDSTLKIQPAELGDSAMYLCASTFAGGIQETQYFGPGTRLLVL.

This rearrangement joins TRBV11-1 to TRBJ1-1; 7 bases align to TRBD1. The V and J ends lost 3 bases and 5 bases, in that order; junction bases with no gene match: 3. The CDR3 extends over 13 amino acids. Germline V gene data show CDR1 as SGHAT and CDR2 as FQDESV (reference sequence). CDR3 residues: CASSFYRGTEAFF. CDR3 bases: TGTGCCAGCAGCTTTTACAGGGGTACTGAAGCTTTCTTT. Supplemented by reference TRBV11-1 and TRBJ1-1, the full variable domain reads EAEVAQSPRYKITEKSQAVAFWCDPISGHATLYWYRQILGQGPELLVQFQDESVVDDSQLPKDRFSAERLKGVDSTLKIQPAELGDSAMYLCASSFYRGTEAFFGQGTRLTVV.

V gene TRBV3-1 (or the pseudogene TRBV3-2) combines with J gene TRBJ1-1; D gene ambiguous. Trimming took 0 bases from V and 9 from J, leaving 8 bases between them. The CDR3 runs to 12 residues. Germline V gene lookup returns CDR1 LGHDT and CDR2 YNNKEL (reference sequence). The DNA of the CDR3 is TGTGCCAGCAGCCAAGACGGAGGCCAAGCTTTCTTT. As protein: CASSQDGGQAFF.

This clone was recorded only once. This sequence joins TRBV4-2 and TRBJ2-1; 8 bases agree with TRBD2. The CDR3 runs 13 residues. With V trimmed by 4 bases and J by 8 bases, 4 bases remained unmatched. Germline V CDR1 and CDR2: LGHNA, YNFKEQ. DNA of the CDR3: TGTGCCAGCAGCCTCCTCGGGGGGGATGAGCAGTTCTTC. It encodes CASSLLGGDEQFF.

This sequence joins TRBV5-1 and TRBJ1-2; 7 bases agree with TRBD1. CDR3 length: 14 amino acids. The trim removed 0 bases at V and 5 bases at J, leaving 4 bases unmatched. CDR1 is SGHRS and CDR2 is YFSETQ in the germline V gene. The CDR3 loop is CASSLDGRGYGYTF. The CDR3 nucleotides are TGCGCCAGCAGCTTGGACGGCAGGGGGTATGGCTACACCTTC.

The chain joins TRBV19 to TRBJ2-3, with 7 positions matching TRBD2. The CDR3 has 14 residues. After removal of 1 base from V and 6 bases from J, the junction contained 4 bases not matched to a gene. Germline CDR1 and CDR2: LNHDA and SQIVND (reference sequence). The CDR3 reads CASSIGGGWDTQYF. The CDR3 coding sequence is TGTGCCAGTAGTATAGGCGGGGGTTGGGATACGCAGTATTTT.

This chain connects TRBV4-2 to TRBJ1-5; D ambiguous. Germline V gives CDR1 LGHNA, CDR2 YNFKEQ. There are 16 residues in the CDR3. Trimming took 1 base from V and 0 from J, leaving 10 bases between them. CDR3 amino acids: CASSQAQSVSNQPQHF. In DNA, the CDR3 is TGTGCCAGCAGCCAAGCGCAGTCCGTTAGCAATCAGCCCCAGCATTTT.

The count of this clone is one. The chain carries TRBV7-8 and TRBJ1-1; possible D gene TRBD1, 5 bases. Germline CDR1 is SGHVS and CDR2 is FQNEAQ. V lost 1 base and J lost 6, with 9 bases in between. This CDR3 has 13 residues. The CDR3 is CASSLEGMAEAFF. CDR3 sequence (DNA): TGTGCCAGCAGCTTAGAGGGGATGGCTGAAGCTTTCTTT.

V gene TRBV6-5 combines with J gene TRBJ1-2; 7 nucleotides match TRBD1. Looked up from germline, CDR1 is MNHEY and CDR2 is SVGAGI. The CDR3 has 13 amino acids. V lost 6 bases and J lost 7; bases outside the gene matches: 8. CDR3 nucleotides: TGTGCCAGCAGGAAAACGACAGGGTTTGGCTACACCTTC. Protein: CASRKTTGFGYTF.

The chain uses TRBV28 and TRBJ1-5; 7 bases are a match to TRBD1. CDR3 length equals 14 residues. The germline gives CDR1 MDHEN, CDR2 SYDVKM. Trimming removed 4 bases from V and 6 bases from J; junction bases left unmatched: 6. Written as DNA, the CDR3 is TGTGCCAGCAGTTCTGGACAGGCAGTTCAGCCCCAGCATTTT. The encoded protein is CASSSGQAVQPQHF. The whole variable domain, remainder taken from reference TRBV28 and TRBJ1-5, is DVKVTQSSRYLVKRTGEKVFLECVQDMDHENMFWYRQDPGLGLRLIYFSYDVKMKEKGDIPEGYSVSREKKERFSLILESASTNQTSMYLCASSSGQAVQPQHFGDGTRLSIL.

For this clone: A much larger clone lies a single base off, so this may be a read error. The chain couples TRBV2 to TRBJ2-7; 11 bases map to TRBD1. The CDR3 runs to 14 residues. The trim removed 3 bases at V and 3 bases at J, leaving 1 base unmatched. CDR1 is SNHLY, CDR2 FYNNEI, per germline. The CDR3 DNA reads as TGTGCCAGCAGTGACGGGACAGGGGGCTACGAGCAGTACTTC. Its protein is CASSDGTGGYEQYF. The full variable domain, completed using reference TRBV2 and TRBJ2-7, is EPEVTQTPSHQVTQMGQEVILRCVPISNHLYFYWYRQILGQKVEFLVSFYNNEISEKSEIFDDQFSVERPDGSNFTLKIRSTKLEDSAMYFCASSDGTGGYEQYFGPGTRLTVT.

As DNA, the CDR3 is TGTGCCAGCAGCCCTACCTCCTCTGGAGCCATAGACAATGAGCAGTTCTTC. Translated, it gives CASSPTSSGAIDNEQFF. The rearrangement uses TRBV6-2 or TRBV6-3 and TRBJ2-1; D is unclear. The germline V gene has CDR1 MNHEY and CDR2 SVGEGT. The CDR3 has 17 residues. V was shortened by 6 bases and J by 5 bases, with 23 bases between the two germline ends.

Here the CDR3 DNA reads TGTGCCAGCAGTCCGGGAGGGAGGGCTCGGACAGATACGCAGTATTTT. Translation: CASSPGGRARTDTQYF. V is TRBV7-6 and J is TRBJ2-3; TRBD2 agrees at 8 bases. V lost 6 bases, J lost 3 bases, and 11 bases stayed unmatched. Germline CDR1 is SGHVS and CDR2 is FNYEAQ. The CDR3 spans 16 residues.

Here the CDR3 reads CASSRVPDVRGDEQYF. In DNA, the CDR3 is TGTGCCAGCAGTCGAGTCCCTGACGTCCGAGGCGACGAGCAGTACTTC. J is TRBJ2-7 and V is TRBV6-2 or TRBV6-3; no definite D call. V shed 5 bases and J shed 5 bases, with 22 bases lying between them. The CDR3 is made up of 16 amino acids. Germline V lookup: CDR1 MNHEY, CDR2 SVGEGT.

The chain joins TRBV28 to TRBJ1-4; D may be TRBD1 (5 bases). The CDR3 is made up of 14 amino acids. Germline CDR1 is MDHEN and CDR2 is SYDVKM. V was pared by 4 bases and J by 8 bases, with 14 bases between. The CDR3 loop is CASSSGSIGEKLFF. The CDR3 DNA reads TGTGCCAGCAGTTCAGGGTCCATTGGGGAAAAACTGTTTTTT.

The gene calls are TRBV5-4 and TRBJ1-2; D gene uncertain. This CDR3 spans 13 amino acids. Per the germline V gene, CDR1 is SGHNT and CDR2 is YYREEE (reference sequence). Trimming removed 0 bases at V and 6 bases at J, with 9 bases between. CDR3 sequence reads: CASSLETFNGYTF. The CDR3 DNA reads TGTGCCAGCAGCTTGGAAACTTTTAATGGCTACACCTTC.

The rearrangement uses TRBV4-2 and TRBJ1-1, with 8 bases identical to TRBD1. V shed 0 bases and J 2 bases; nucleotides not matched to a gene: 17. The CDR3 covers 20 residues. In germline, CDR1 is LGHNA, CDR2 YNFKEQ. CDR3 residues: CASSQEMGLGRGRENTEAFF. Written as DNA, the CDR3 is TGTGCCAGCAGCCAAGAGATGGGGCTGGGCAGGGGGCGAGAAAACACTGAAGCTTTCTTT.

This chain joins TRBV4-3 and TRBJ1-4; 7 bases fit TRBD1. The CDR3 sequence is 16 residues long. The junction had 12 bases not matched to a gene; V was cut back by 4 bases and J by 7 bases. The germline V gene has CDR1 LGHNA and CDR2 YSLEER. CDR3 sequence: CASSRDRTGSFEKLFF. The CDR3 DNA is TGCGCCAGCAGCCGGGACCGGACAGGATCATTTGAAAAACTGTTTTTT.